This T cell receptor beta chain was captured by sequencing in a study of blood T cell repertoires in COVID-19. Study-wide context: PBMCs, B-cell-depleted T cells, or T cells provided the cDNA or gDNA that made up the material.

The germline V gene has CDR1 MGHRA and CDR2 YSYEKL. Between the trimmed V and J ends, which lost 5 bases and 2 bases, there was a span of 16 bases. The CDR3 contains 15 residues. Original data processing: Reference gene primer amplification gave estimated nucleated cell counts. Libraries were prepared by immunoSEQ multiplex PCR; TCRdb keeps only in-frame clonotypes and omits some of them. The DNA was the basis for D and trimming; V, J and clone size are from that table. The sample includes 120,000 to 150,000 clones, 75% to 85% of them seen just once. The TCR sequence derives from a human donor with acute or convalescent COVID-19. The donor label of this sample is uncertain. The rearrangement uses TRBV4-1 and TRBJ2-7; TRBD2 might be the D (6 bases). Material for sequencing was peripheral blood. CDR3 DNA: TGCGCCAGCAGCTCCGCCTGGGGAGGAGCCTACGAGCAGTACTTC. Its protein product is CASSSAWGGAYEQYF.